A selection of T cell receptor beta chains follows, all from one sample in a study of cytomegalovirus exposure and HLA in healthy donors. Some clones are missing from TCRdb's copy, which holds only in-frame ones; the method was immunoSEQ multiplex PCR. Of 200,000 or so clones listed, roughly 80% are singletons. Material: PBMCs. All receptors come from a man between 50 and 59 years old in good health and CMV-seronegative. Both conserved end residues are part of each CDR3. D genes are given only for firm matches. The listing skips clone size in some rows; elsewhere it reads once, few, many or a size class.

v_call	cdr3_length	clone_size	d_call	j_call	cdr3_nt	cdr3_aa
TRBV4-3	14	few	.	TRBJ2-3	TGCGCCAGCAGCCAAGATCAGGGCACCGATACGCAGTATTTT	CASSQDQGTDTQYF
TRBV18	13	.	.	TRBJ1-2	TGTGCCAGCTCACCAGGGCTTAGCTATGGCTACACCTTC	CASSPGLSYGYTF
TRBV6-1	15	few	.	TRBJ1-5	TGTGCCAGCAGTGAAGCGCTGGTATCGGGTCAGCCCCAGCATTTT	CASSEALVSGQPQHF
TRBV6-6	12	.	.	TRBJ2-7	TGTGCCAGCAGTGCACAGGGTTACGAGCAGTACTTC	CASSAQGYEQYF
TRBV5-4	13	.	.	TRBJ2-1	TGTGCCAGCAGCCGAATAGGACAGCTGGAGCAGTTCTTC	CASSRIGQLEQFF
TRBV7-8	15	.	TRBD2	TRBJ2-5	TGTGCCAGCAGCTTAGCCGGGACTAGCGGGGAGACCCAGTACTTC	CASSLAGTSGETQYF
TRBV7-6	12	.	.	TRBJ2-5	TGTGCCAGCCATTCCGGGGGAGAGACCCAGTACTTC	CASHSGGETQYF
TRBV5-1	14	.	.	TRBJ1-1	TGCGCCAGCAGCCGTGACCGGGGGATCACTGAAGCTTTCTTT	CASSRDRGITEAFF
TRBV7-6	15	.	TRBD1	TRBJ1-1	TGTGCCAGCAGCTTATACGGACAGGGGGCACCTGAAGCTTTCTTT	CASSLYGQGAPEAFF
TRBV30	13	.	.	TRBJ1-6	TGTGCCTGGAGTAGAATGGGGAGTTCACCCCTCCACTTT	CAWSRMGSSPLHF
TRBV7-9	15	.	TRBD1	TRBJ1-4	TGTGCCAGCAGCCAGCAGACAGGGTCTAGCGAAAAACTGTTTTTT	CASSQQTGSSEKLFF
TRBV10-3	16	once	.	TRBJ1-3	TGTGCCATCAGCGGGGGTGGGGAGGACTCTGGAAACACCATATATTTT	CAISGGGEDSGNTIYF
TRBV6-5	15	.	.	TRBJ1-6	TGTGCCAGCAGACCACAGGGAAATGGCAATTCACCCCTCCACTTT	CASRPQGNGNSPLHF
TRBV2	19	.	TRBD2	TRBJ2-3	TGTGCCAGCATCAAAAGACGAGTCGGGAGCGGGGAACGGGAAGATACGCAGTATTTT	CASIKRRVGSGEREDTQYF
TRBV13	13	.	TRBD1	TRBJ1-5	TGTGCCAGCAGTATACAGGGGAATCAGCCCCAGCATTTT	CASSIQGNQPQHF
TRBV5-1	16	.	.	TRBJ2-1	TGCGCCAGCAGCTTGGGCGGGACAGTAAGATACAATGAGCAGTTCTTC	CASSLGGTVRYNEQFF
TRBV18	13	.	.	TRBJ2-5	TGTGCCAGCTCACTAACGCAGTTGGAGACCCAGTACTTC	CASSLTQLETQYF
TRBV19	13	once	.	TRBJ1-2	TGTGCCAGTAGTATGAATTATAGGGGCGGCTACACCTTC	CASSMNYRGGYTF
TRBV27	14	.	.	TRBJ1-3	TGTGCCAGCAGTCCAGGGACTGCCGGAAACACCATATATTTT	CASSPGTAGNTIYF
TRBV6-6	16	.	TRBD2	TRBJ2-1	TGTGCCAGCACCTGGGCTAGCGGGGGGGCAGGGAATGAGCAGTTCTTC	CASTWASGGAGNEQFF
TRBV28	14	.	.	TRBJ1-2	TGTGCCAGCAGTCCGCCGGACAGAGACTATGGCTACACCTTC	CASSPPDRDYGYTF
TRBV5-8	15	.	.	TRBJ1-2	TGTGCCAGCAGCGCTTACAGGGAGGGTTCTCCTGGCTACACCTTC	CASSAYREGSPGYTF
TRBV29-1	11	.	.	TRBJ1-1	TGCAGCGTTTTAAAAAACACTGAAGCTTTCTTT	CSVLKNTEAFF
TRBV11-2	14	.	.	TRBJ2-3	TGTGCCAGCAGCTTAGGTCAGGGAACAGATACGCAGTATTTT	CASSLGQGTDTQYF
TRBV2	13	.	.	TRBJ1-6	TGTGCCATCAAACAGGGTTCCAATTCACCCCTCCACTTT	CAIKQGSNSPLHF
TRBV6-1	12	.	.	TRBJ1-1	TGTGCCAGCAGCCCCCCCAACGGTAGAGCTTTCTTT	CASSPPNGRAFF
TRBV5-6	14	.	.	TRBJ2-2	TGTGCCAGCAGTCCGACAGGTGGGACCGGGGAGCTGTTTTTT	CASSPTGGTGELFF